These 19 T cell receptor beta chains share one sample of origin, sequenced in a study of T cell responses to AZD1222 COVID-19 vaccine. The assay was immunoSEQ multiplex PCR, and TCRdb's table has in-frame clones only and misses some. The sample consists of some 120,000 clones, 90% of them appearing once. The sequencing used peripheral blood, collected on day 0 of MenACWY control vaccination. The receptors were gathered from an adult in good health.

This clone was seen just once. CDR3 nucleotide sequence: TGTGCCAGCAGTTACAACTTACACTACAATGAGCAGTTCTTC. This encodes CASSYNLHYNEQFF. This chain links TRBV6-5 with TRBJ2-1, with unresolved D. Germline CDR1 is MNHEY and CDR2 is SVGAGI. V was cut by 2 bases and J by 3 bases, with 8 bases left in between. The CDR3 is made up of 14 amino acids.

This chain connects TRBV5-1 to TRBJ2-1, with 12 positions matching TRBD2. V was pared by 6 bases and J by 0 bases, with 13 bases of the junction left unmatched. The CDR3 extends over 19 amino acids. CDR1 and CDR2 (germline): SGHRS, YFSETQ. The CDR3, as DNA: TGCGCCAGCAAACGAGCGCTAGCGGGAGGGCCGAGCTCCTACAATGAGCAGTTCTTC. Its translation: CASKRALAGGPSSYNEQFF.

Comment on this clone: The same CDR3 is also encoded by other DNA sequences in this sample. The CDR3 protein is CASSFSGTYEQYF. CDR3 nucleotides: TGTGCCAGCAGTTTCAGTGGGACCTACGAGCAGTACTTC. V is TRBV27 and J is TRBJ2-7; no definite D call. This CDR3 spans 13 amino acids. Trimming stripped 3 bases from V and 2 bases from J, with 8 bases between. Germline V gene data show CDR1 as MNHEY and CDR2 as SMNVEV (reference sequence).

The chain recombines TRBV2 with TRBJ2-5, with 7 bases aligning to TRBD1. Germline assignment: CDR1 SNHLY and CDR2 FYNNEI. After removal of 6 bases from V and 2 bases from J, the junction contained 9 bases not matched to a gene. The CDR3 totals 15 residues. The CDR3 sequence is CASSVDRVPQETQYF. CDR3 coding DNA: TGTGCCAGCAGCGTCGACAGGGTCCCACAAGAGACCCAGTACTTC.

The CDR3 bases are TGTGCCTGGAGTGATCGATTTGAAAAACTGTTTTTT. Protein: CAWSDRFEKLFF. The chain employs TRBV30 and TRBJ1-4; unclear D gene. The length of the CDR3 is 12 residues. Germline assignment: CDR1 GTSNPN and CDR2 SVGIG (reference sequence). Trimming took off 1 base at V and 7 bases at J, with 7 bases between the two ends. Drawing the rest from reference TRBV30 and TRBJ1-4, the complete variable domain is SQTIHQWPATLVQPVGSPLSLECTVEGTSNPNLYWYRQAAGRGLQLLFYSVGIGQISSEVPQNLSASRPQDRQFILSSKKLLLSDSGFYLCAWSDRFEKLFFGSGTQLSVL.

The V call is TRBV27, the J call TRBJ2-7; 8 bases are shared with TRBD2. After removal of 3 bases from V and 3 bases from J, the junction contained 7 bases not matched to a gene. CDR3 length equals 15 residues. The germline gives CDR1 MNHEY, CDR2 SMNVEV (reference sequence). CDR3 amino acids: CASSFNSGVSYEQYF. The DNA for the CDR3 is TGTGCCAGCAGTTTCAATAGCGGGGTTAGCTACGAGCAGTACTTC.

The CDR3 DNA is TGTGCCAGTAGTCCCTCTAACGGGGCCTATAATTCACCCCTCCACTTT. Protein product: CASSPSNGAYNSPLHF. V and J are TRBV19 and TRBJ1-6; no reliable D call. The CDR3 loop spans 16 amino acids. The germline V gene encodes CDR1 LNHDA and CDR2 SQIVND (reference sequence). V was trimmed by 5 bases and J by 2 bases, leaving 13 bases between them.

The rearrangement links TRBV6-1 to TRBJ1-6; no definite D call. The CDR3 covers 17 residues. Trimming removed 0 bases at V and 0 bases at J, with 9 bases between. Germline CDR1 reads MNHNS; CDR2 reads SASEGT. The CDR3 spells CASSEAGWSSYNSPLHF. In DNA, the CDR3 is TGTGCCAGCAGTGAAGCGGGGTGGAGCTCCTATAATTCACCCCTCCACTTT.

This chain connects TRBV14 to TRBJ2-3; TRBD1 matches at 12 bases. With V trimmed by 4 bases and J by 3 bases, 5 bases remained unmatched. The germline V gene has CDR1 SGHDN and CDR2 FVKESK. The CDR3 consists of 16 residues. DNA of the CDR3: TGTGCCAGCAGCCCAGGGACAGGGGGCTTGACAGATACGCAGTATTTT. Amino acid sequence: CASSPGTGGLTDTQYF. The complete variable domain, with remaining parts taken from reference TRBV14 and TRBJ2-3, reads EAGVTQFPSHSVIEKGQTVTLRCDPISGHDNLYWYRRVMGKEIKFLLHFVKESKQDESGMPNNRFLAERTGGTYSTLKVQPAELEDSGVYFCASSPGTGGLTDTQYFGPGTRLTVL.

The chain has TRBV24-1 and TRBJ2-1; TRBD2 is a possible D gene (5 bases). The CDR3 sequence is 15 residues long. Trimming took off 3 bases at V and 7 bases at J, with 15 bases between the two ends. Germline V gives CDR1 KGHDR, CDR2 SFDVKD. Here the CDR3 reads CATSDPAGLVNEQFF. DNA of the CDR3: TGTGCCACCAGTGATCCCGCGGGTTTGGTGAATGAGCAGTTCTTC.

The chain combines TRBV29-1 with TRBJ2-5; 7 bases agree with TRBD1. Germline CDR1 reads SQVTM; CDR2 reads ANQGSEA. This CDR3 contains 14 residues. The V and J ends lost 7 bases and 1 base, in that order; junction bases with no gene match: 9. The CDR3 protein is CSALTGWGQETQYF. For the CDR3, the DNA is TGCAGCGCCCTGACAGGGTGGGGCCAAGAGACCCAGTACTTC.

The chain joins TRBV19 to TRBJ2-2; TRBD1 might be the D (5 bases). This CDR3 is 16 amino acids long. Trimming pared 4 bases from V and 0 bases from J, leaving 12 bases between. Germline CDR1 reads LNHDA; CDR2 reads SQIVND (reference sequence). In nucleotides, the CDR3 is TGTGCCAGTAGTAATTTGAAGGGGACGAACACCGGGGAGCTGTTTTTT. It yields the protein CASSNLKGTNTGELFF.

The chain uses TRBV24-1 and TRBJ2-3, with TRBD2 matching 9 bases. Per germline, CDR1 KGHDR and CDR2 SFDVKD. The CDR3 sequence is 18 residues long. Trimming took 2 bases from V and 6 from J; bases not matched to a gene: 14. The CDR3 is CATSDSSGVSGSKDTQYF. CDR3 nucleotide sequence: TGTGCCACCAGTGATTCCTCCGGGGTTAGCGGGAGCAAGGATACGCAGTATTTT.

This chain uses TRBV15 with TRBJ2-6; 7 nucleotides agree with TRBD1. From germline, CDR1 is LNHNV and CDR2 YYDKDF (reference sequence). V trimming: 3 bases; J trimming: 1 base; junction bases outside the gene matches: 12. The CDR3 has 19 residues. In DNA form, the CDR3 reads TGTGCCACCAGCAGGACAGGGATTGAGGTCTCTTCTGGGGCCAACGTCCTGACTTTC. This sequence encodes CATSRTGIEVSSGANVLTF.

This clone was seen only once. The V and J genes are TRBV7-2 and TRBJ1-6; D ambiguous. The germline V gene encodes CDR1 SGHTA and CDR2 FQGNSA. Deletions cut 2 bases from V and 7 bases from J, with 6 bases between. This CDR3 has 13 amino acids. DNA of the CDR3: TGTGCCAGCAGCTTAAGACCAAATTCACCCCTCCACTTT. Its translation: CASSLRPNSPLHF.

V is TRBV7-8 and J is TRBJ2-1; tentatively, D is TRBD1 or TRBD2 (6 bases each). Per the germline V gene, CDR1 is SGHVS and CDR2 is FQNEAQ. The length of the CDR3 is 18 residues. V was trimmed by 7 bases and J by 0 bases, leaving 22 bases between them. In DNA, the CDR3 is TGTGCCAGCACCACAAGGGTCCGGGGGCCGAGCTCCTACAATGAGCAGTTCTTC. It encodes CASTTRVRGPSSYNEQFF.

In DNA, the CDR3 is TGTGCCAGCAGCCCGGGGTGGGGCTACACCTTC. This sequence encodes CASSPGWGYTF. J is TRBJ1-2 and V is TRBV7-9, with unresolved D. Germline CDR1 is SEHNR and CDR2 is FQNEAQ (reference sequence). Between the trimmed V and J ends, which lost 5 bases and 8 bases, there was a span of 9 bases. The CDR3 covers 11 residues.

The rearrangement links TRBV25-1 to TRBJ2-1; D is possibly TRBD1 or TRBD2 (5 bases each). Trimming cost V 2 bases and J 0 bases, with 11 bases left between them. This CDR3 spans 16 amino acids. Germline CDR1 and CDR2: MGHDK and SYGVNS. In nucleotides, the CDR3 is TGTGCCAGCAGTGAAGCGTGGGGGAACTCCTACAATGAGCAGTTCTTC. Translation: CASSEAWGNSYNEQFF.

The gene calls are TRBV5-4 and TRBJ1-2, with D perhaps matching TRBD1 (5 bases). The V gene's germline CDR1 is SGHNT and CDR2 YYREEE (reference sequence). Between the trimmed V and J ends, which lost 0 bases and 4 bases, there was a span of 19 bases. CDR3 length equals 17 residues. This CDR3 is CASSLVGDPGVGYGYTF. DNA of the CDR3: TGTGCCAGCAGCTTGGTGGGGGATCCGGGGGTGGGCTATGGCTACACCTTC. Based on the CDR3 plus reference TRBV5-4 and TRBJ1-2, the full variable domain is ETGVTQSPTHLIKTRGQQVTLRCSSQSGHNTVSWYQQALGQGPQFIFQYYREEENGRGNFPPRFSGLQFPNYSSELNVNALELDDSALYLCASSLVGDPGVGYGYTFGSGTRLTVV.